This T cell receptor beta chain is from a study of cytomegalovirus exposure and HLA in healthy donors. Regarding the study as a whole: Researchers had no immune exposure information except CMV serostatus available.

13 Jbeta primers and 60 Vbeta primers were used for the PCR. Original analysis: Later work found approximately 80 million unique TCR beta chains, with approximately 12 million shared. Clones were read by immunoSEQ multiplex PCR, and TCRdb kept only the in-frame ones, dropping some. From that table come the V and J calls and clone size; the DNA was used to work out D and trimming. The data contain 130,000 to 150,000 clones, around 78% of them singletons. This clone was detected once. The antigen remains undetermined. Germline lookup yields CDR1 SGHRS and CDR2 YFSETQ. V was cut by 0 bases and J by 2 bases, with 8 bases left in between. The CDR3 loop spans 14 amino acids.

This chain links TRBV5-1 with TRBJ1-1; no clear D gene. The receptor was isolated from a male donor in good health and CMV-seronegative. Sequenced sample: PBMCs. Written as DNA, the CDR3 is TGCGCCAGCAGCTTGGCTTCGGGTAACACTGAAGCTTTCTTT. This sequence encodes CASSLASGNTEAFF. Drawing the rest from reference TRBV5-1 and TRBJ1-1, the complete variable domain is KAGVTQTPRYLIKTRGQQVTLSCSPISGHRSVSWYQQTPGQGLQFLFEYFSETQRNKGNFPGRFSGRQFSNSRSEMNVSTLELGDSALYLCASSLASGNTEAFFGQGTRLTVV.